The 15 T cell receptor beta chains reported below all come from one sample, sequenced in a study of blood T cell repertoires in COVID-19. Assay: immunoSEQ multiplex PCR; the TCRdb copy retains only in-frame clones and omits some. The sample consists of about 120,000 clones, around 89% of them appearing once. Sequences were obtained from peripheral blood. The source of these receptors is a human donor with acute or convalescent COVID-19. The donor label of this sample is uncertain.

The V and J genes are TRBV25-1 and TRBJ1-6, with D tentatively TRBD1 (5 bases). Germline lookup yields CDR1 MGHDK and CDR2 SYGVNS. Trimming stripped 0 bases from V and 14 bases from J, with 17 bases between. The CDR3 runs 15 residues. The CDR3 is CASSEYRQGLSALHF. The CDR3 nucleotides are TGTGCCAGCAGTGAATATAGGCAGGGACTCTCAGCCCTCCACTTT.

The chain employs TRBV9 and TRBJ1-2; 9 nucleotides align to TRBD1. V lost 2 bases, J lost 8 bases, and 19 bases stayed unmatched. From germline, CDR1 is SGDLS and CDR2 YYNGEE. This CDR3 has 18 residues. The CDR3, as DNA: TGTGCCAGCAGCGTCCACCGGGACAGGGTTCCGCCATATAGGGGCTACACCTTC. This gives the protein CASSVHRDRVPPYRGYTF. Full variable domain (rest looked up from reference TRBV9 and TRBJ1-2): DSGVTQTPKHLITATGQRVTLRCSPRSGDLSVYWYQQSLDQGLQFLIQYYNGEERAKGNILERFSAQQFPDLHSELNLSSLELGDSALYFCASSVHRDRVPPYRGYTFGSGTRLTVV.

The chain is built from TRBV7-6 and TRBJ1-2, with D possibly TRBD1 on 5 matching bases. Trimming pared 1 base from V and 8 bases from J, leaving 11 bases between. CDR3 size: 13 residues. CDR1 SGHVS and CDR2 FNYEAQ come from the germline V gene. The CDR3 sequence is CASSLGGRAGYTF. The CDR3 nucleotides read TGTGCCAGCAGCTTAGGGGGCAGGGCCGGCTACACCTTC.

This clone came up once. The chain employs TRBV18 and TRBJ1-6; a possible D gene is TRBD1 (5 bases). The CDR3 extends over 13 amino acids. The V gene lost 3 bases and the J gene lost 8 bases, with 8 bases spanning the gap. CDR1 and CDR2 (germline): KGHSH, LQKENI. The CDR3 DNA follows: TGTGCCAGCTCACCGTCACAGGATTCACCCCTCCACTTT. It translates to CASSPSQDSPLHF.

CDR3 bases: TGTGCCAGCAGCTCCTACCGGGACAGGGCTAACTATGGCTACACCTTC. This translates into CASSSYRDRANYGYTF. V and J are TRBV11-1 and TRBJ1-2; 9 bases align to TRBD1. Germline-derived CDR1 and CDR2 are SGHAT and FQDESV (reference sequence). There are 16 residues in the CDR3. The trim removed 4 bases at V and 0 bases at J, leaving 6 bases unmatched.

CDR3 protein: CASRPDGQVYGYTF. As DNA, the CDR3 is TGTGCCAGCAGACCCGACGGACAGGTCTATGGCTACACCTTC. V usage is TRBV27 and J usage is TRBJ1-2, with 7 nucleotides matching TRBD1. The germline V gene encodes CDR1 MNHEY and CDR2 SMNVEV (reference sequence). The CDR3 loop spans 14 amino acids. V shed 6 bases and J 4 bases; nucleotides not matched to a gene: 8.

The chain employs TRBV5-1 and TRBJ2-5, with 12 nucleotides matching TRBD2. The CDR3 contains 15 residues. Trimming cost V 1 base and J 5 bases; bases outside gene matches: 3. CDR1 is SGHRS, CDR2 YFSETQ, per germline. The CDR3 DNA sequence: TGCGCCAGCAGCTTGCTAGCGGGGGGGCTGGAGACCCAGTACTTC. Its protein is CASSLLAGGLETQYF.

In DNA form, the CDR3 reads TGTGCCAGCAGCTTTAAGGACAGGGGTGGAAGTAACTATGGCTACACCTTC. It codes for CASSFKDRGGSNYGYTF. This sequence joins TRBV7-9 and TRBJ1-2; 9 bases match TRBD1. Germline CDR1 reads SEHNR; CDR2 reads FQNEAQ (reference sequence). V trimming: 3 bases; J trimming: 1 base; junction bases outside the gene matches: 9. This CDR3 is built from 17 residues.

This clone appeared once. This rearrangement joins TRBV27 to TRBJ2-5; 15 bases match TRBD2. Trimming cost V 3 bases and J 2 bases; bases outside gene matches: 10. The CDR3 has 19 amino acids. Germline V gives CDR1 MNHEY, CDR2 SMNVEV (reference sequence). In DNA, the CDR3 is TGTGCCAGCAGTTTTAAGGGGACTAGCGGGGGGTTGAGGCAAGAGACCCAGTACTTC. Amino acid sequence: CASSFKGTSGGLRQETQYF.

This clone was detected only a few times. The rearrangement joins TRBV28 to TRBJ2-7; 11 bases line up with TRBD1. In germline, CDR1 is MDHEN, CDR2 SYDVKM. V trimming: 4 bases; J trimming: 6 bases; junction bases outside the gene matches: 2. CDR3 size: 13 residues. CDR3 in amino acids: CASSSGTGGEQYF. As DNA, the CDR3 is TGTGCCAGCAGTTCCGGGACAGGGGGCGAGCAGTACTTC.

The V gene is TRBV6-2 or TRBV6-3, the J gene TRBJ1-1, with D tentatively TRBD1 (5 bases). The CDR3 runs to 13 residues. The germline V gene has CDR1 MNHEY and CDR2 SVGEGT. Trimming took 5 bases from V and 1 from J, leaving 8 bases between them. The CDR3: CASSPGRNTEAFF. DNA of the CDR3: TGTGCCAGCAGTCCAGGGCGGAACACTGAAGCTTTCTTT.

The chain has TRBV21-1 and TRBJ2-3; no DNA check was done on the table's D call, TRBD2. TRBV21-1 is a documented pseudogene. The CDR3 loop spans 14 amino acids. CDR3 amino acids: CASSKVPGLDTQYF. The CDR3, as DNA: TGTGCCAGCAGCAAAGTCCCGGGACTAGATACGCAGTATTTT.

V usage is TRBV2 and J usage is TRBJ2-7, with 7 bases lining up with TRBD2. This CDR3 contains 14 residues. With V trimmed by 3 bases and J by 5 bases, 7 bases remained unmatched. Germline V gene lookup returns CDR1 SNHLY and CDR2 FYNNEI. CDR3 in amino acids: CASSDGLGLNEQYF. CDR3 bases: TGTGCCAGCAGTGATGGACTAGGGCTGAACGAGCAGTACTTC.

The genes are TRBV19 and TRBJ1-2; D is uncertain. The CDR3 has 13 residues. V was shortened by 5 bases and J by 4 bases, with 11 bases between the two germline ends. CDR1 is LNHDA, CDR2 SQIVND, per germline (reference sequence). CDR3: CASSQRDSYGYTF. The DNA for the CDR3 is TGTGCCAGTAGTCAGCGTGATAGCTATGGCTACACCTTC. Using reference TRBV19 and TRBJ1-2 for the parts outside the CDR3, the full variable domain is DGGITQSPKYLFRKEGQNVTLSCEQNLNHDAMYWYRQDPGQGLRLIYYSQIVNDFQKGDIAEGYSVSREKKESFPLTVTSAQKNPTAFYLCASSQRDSYGYTFGSGTRLTVV.

The chain couples TRBV9 to TRBJ2-7; D possibly corresponds to TRBD1 (5 bases). CDR1 and CDR2 from the germline V gene are SGDLS and YYNGEE. The CDR3 has 14 residues. Trimming left V 0 bases short and J 2 bases short, with 9 bases between. The CDR3 sequence: CASSVAGIAYEQYF. The CDR3 DNA reads TGTGCCAGCAGCGTAGCAGGGATCGCCTACGAGCAGTACTTC.